Below, one TCR beta chain is given with its context. CDR3 length: 14 amino acids. Germline lookup yields CDR1 SGHRS and CDR2 YFSETQ. Trimming stripped 3 bases from V and 3 bases from J, with 10 bases between. This entry is derived from a study of blood T cell repertoires in COVID-19. Across the whole study: From T cells, B-cell-depleted T cells, or PBMCs came the material, which was cDNA or gDNA.

In the original workflow: Amplification of reference gene primers was used by the study to estimate nucleated cell counts. Using immunoSEQ multiplex PCR, the repertoire was profiled, and TCRdb retains in-frame clones only, with some absent. V, J and clone size are those of that table, while D and trimming were read from the DNA. The sample has around 260,000 clones; roughly 90% are singletons. Seattle patients were enrolled during active infection and followed longitudinally. The source material was peripheral blood. The J gene is TRBJ1-5, the V gene TRBV5-1; D gene unclear. This clonotype was obtained from a woman younger than 45 with COVID-19, enrolled during active disease. CDR3: CASSYGELNQPQHF. The CDR3 coding sequence is TGCGCCAGCAGCTACGGGGAGCTCAATCAGCCCCAGCATTTT.